This TCR beta chain stems from a study of blood T cell repertoires in COVID-19. Study background: There were acute and convalescent COVID-19 samples, and they came from the United States, Italy and Spain. T cells, B-cell-depleted T cells, or PBMCs supplied cDNA or gDNA.

The CDR3 runs to 15 residues. CDR1 is SGHVS and CDR2 is FQNEAQ in the germline V gene. V shed 4 bases and J 4 bases; nucleotides not matched to a gene: 7. As handled by the study authors: Reference gene primers were amplified, and this amplification served to estimate nucleated cell counts. Assay used: immunoSEQ multiplex PCR; TCRdb lists only in-frame clones, some missing. That table gives V, J and clone size, and the DNA gave D and trimming. The table shows 110,000 or so clones, with 85% occurring only once. The specimen was peripheral blood. This rearrangement joins TRBV7-8 to TRBJ2-1; 7 bases agree with TRBD1. The sequence derives from a human donor in a cohort sampled during active COVID-19. The DNA for the CDR3 is TGTGCCAGCAGCTCAGGAGACAGGGTTTACAATGAGCAGTTCTTC. Its translation: CASSSGDRVYNEQFF.